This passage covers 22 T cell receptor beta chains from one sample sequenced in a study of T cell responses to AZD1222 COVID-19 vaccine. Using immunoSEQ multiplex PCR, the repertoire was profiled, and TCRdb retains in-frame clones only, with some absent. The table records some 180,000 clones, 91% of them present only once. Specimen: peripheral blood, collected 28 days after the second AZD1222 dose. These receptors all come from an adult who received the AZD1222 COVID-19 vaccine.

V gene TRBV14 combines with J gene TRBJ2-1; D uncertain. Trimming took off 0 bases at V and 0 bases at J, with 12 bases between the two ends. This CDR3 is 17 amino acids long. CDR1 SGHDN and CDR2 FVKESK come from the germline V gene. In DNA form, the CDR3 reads TGTGCCAGCAGCCAAGAGTGGGCGGTGAGCTCCTACAATGAGCAGTTCTTC. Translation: CASSQEWAVSSYNEQFF.

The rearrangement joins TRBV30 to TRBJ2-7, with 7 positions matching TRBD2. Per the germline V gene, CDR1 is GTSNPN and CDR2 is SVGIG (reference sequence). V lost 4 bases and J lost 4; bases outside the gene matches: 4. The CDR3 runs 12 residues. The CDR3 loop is CAWNPSGYEQYF. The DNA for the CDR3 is TGTGCCTGGAACCCTAGCGGTTACGAGCAGTACTTC.

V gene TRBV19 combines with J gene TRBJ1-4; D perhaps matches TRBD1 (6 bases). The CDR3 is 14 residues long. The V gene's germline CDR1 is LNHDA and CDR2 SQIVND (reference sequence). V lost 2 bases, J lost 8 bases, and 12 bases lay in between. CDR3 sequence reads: CASSITRTAEKLFF. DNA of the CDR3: TGTGCCAGTAGTATAACCCGGACAGCCGAAAAACTGTTTTTT.

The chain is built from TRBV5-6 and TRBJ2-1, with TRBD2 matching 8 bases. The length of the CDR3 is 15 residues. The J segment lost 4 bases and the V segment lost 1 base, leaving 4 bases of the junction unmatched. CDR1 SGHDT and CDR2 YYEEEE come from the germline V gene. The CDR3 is CASSLSGGSYNEQFF. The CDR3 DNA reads TGTGCCAGCAGCTTGTCGGGGGGGAGTTACAATGAGCAGTTCTTC.

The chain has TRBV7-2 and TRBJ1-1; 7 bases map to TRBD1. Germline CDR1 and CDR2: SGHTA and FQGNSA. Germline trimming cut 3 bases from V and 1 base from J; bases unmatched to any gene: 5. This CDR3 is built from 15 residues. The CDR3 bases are TGTGCCAGCAGCTTCAGGGGGGGGGCGAACACTGAAGCTTTCTTT. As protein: CASSFRGGANTEAFF.

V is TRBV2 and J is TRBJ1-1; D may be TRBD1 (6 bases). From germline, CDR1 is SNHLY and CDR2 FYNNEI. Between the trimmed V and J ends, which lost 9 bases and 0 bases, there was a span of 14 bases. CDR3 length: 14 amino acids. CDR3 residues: CASATGTLNTEAFF. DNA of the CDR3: TGTGCCAGTGCAACCGGGACACTGAACACTGAAGCTTTCTTT.

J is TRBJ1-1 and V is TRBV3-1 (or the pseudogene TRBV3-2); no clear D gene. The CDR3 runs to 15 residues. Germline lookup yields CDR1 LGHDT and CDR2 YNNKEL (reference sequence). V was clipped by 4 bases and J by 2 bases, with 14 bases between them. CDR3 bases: TGTGCCAGCAGCCGGGAGAGGAAAATTAACACTGAAGCTTTCTTT. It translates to CASSRERKINTEAFF.

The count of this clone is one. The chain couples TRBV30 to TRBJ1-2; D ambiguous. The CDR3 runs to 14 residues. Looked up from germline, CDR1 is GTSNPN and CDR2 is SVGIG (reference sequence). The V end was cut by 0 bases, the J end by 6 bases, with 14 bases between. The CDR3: CAWSVDLLLHGYTF. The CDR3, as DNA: TGTGCCTGGAGTGTGGACCTCCTTTTGCATGGCTACACCTTC.

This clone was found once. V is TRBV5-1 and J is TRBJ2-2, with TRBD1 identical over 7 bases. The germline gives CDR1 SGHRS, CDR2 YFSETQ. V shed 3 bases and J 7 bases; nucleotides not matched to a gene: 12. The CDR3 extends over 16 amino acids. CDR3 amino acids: CASSSRQGGGNGELFF. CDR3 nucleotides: TGCGCCAGCAGCTCTAGACAGGGCGGCGGAAACGGGGAGCTGTTTTTT.

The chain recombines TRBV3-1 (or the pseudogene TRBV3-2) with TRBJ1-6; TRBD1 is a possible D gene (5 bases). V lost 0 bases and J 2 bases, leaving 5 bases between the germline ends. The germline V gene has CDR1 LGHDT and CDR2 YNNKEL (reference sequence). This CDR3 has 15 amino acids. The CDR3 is CASSQEGAYNSPLHF. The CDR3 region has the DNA TGTGCCAGCAGCCAAGAGGGGGCCTATAATTCACCCCTCCACTTT.

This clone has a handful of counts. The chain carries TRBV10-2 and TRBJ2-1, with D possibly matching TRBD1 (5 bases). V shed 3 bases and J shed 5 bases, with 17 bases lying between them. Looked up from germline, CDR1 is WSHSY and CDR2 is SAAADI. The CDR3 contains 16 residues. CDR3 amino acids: CASSEWAAGKNNEQFF. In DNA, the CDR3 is TGCGCCAGCAGTGAATGGGCGGCAGGGAAAAACAATGAGCAGTTCTTC.

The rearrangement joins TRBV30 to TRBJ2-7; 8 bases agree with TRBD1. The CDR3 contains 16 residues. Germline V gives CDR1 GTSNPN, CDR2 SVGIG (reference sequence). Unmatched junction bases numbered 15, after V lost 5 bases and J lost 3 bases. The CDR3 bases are TGTGCCTGGCACAATCCCGGACAGGGCGGCGGCTACGAGCAGTACTTC. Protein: CAWHNPGQGGGYEQYF.

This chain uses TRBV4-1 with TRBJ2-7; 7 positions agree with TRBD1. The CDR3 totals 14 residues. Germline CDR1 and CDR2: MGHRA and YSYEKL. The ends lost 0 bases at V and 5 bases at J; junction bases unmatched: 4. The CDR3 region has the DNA TGCGCCAGCAGCCAAGAAGGCAGGGGGAACGAGCAGTACTTC. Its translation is CASSQEGRGNEQYF.

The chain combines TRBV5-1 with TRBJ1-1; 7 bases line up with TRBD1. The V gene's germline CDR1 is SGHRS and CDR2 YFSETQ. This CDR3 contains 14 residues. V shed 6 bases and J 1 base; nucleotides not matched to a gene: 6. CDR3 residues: CASTRQGTNTEAFF. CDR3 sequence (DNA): TGCGCCAGCACCAGACAGGGAACGAACACTGAAGCTTTCTTT.

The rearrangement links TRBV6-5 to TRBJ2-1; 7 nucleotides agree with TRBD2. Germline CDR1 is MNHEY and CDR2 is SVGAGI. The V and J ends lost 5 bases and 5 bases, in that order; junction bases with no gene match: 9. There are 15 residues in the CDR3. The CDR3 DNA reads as TGTGCCAGCAGTCACGGGGGGACGGGGCACAATGAGCAGTTCTTC. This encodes CASSHGGTGHNEQFF.

CDR3 sequence: CASRSLAMDIQYF. The CDR3 region has the DNA TGTGCCAGCAGATCCCTAGCTATGGACATTCAGTACTTC. This rearrangement joins TRBV6-6 to TRBJ2-4; possibly TRBD2 for D (5 bases). Between the trimmed V and J ends, which lost 6 bases and 8 bases, there was a span of 14 bases. The CDR3 runs to 13 residues. Germline V gene sequence: CDR1 MNHNY, CDR2 SVGAGI (reference sequence).

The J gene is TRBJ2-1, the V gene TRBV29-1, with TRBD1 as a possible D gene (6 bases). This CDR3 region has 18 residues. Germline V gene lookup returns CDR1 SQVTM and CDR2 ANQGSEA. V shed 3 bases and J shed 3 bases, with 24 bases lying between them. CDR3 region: CSVDLFDGSRGDYNEQFF. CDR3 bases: TGCAGCGTTGACCTCTTCGATGGGAGCAGGGGAGACTACAATGAGCAGTTCTTC.

The CDR3 spells CASSYSGGRTGDEQFF. The CDR3 DNA reads as TGTGCCAGCAGTTACTCGGGCGGGAGGACCGGGGATGAGCAGTTCTTC. The gene calls are TRBV6-6 and TRBJ2-1; 8 nucleotides agree with TRBD2. Germline CDR1 MNHNY, CDR2 SVGAGI (reference sequence). CDR3 length: 16 residues. With 0 bases clipped from V and 8 bases from J, the junction kept 9 bases outside the gene matches.

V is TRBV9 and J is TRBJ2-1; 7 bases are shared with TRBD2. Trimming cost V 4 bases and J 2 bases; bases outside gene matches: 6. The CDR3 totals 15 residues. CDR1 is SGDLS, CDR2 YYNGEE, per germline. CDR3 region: CASSSAAGPYNEQFF. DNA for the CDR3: TGTGCCAGCAGCTCCGCAGCGGGGCCCTACAATGAGCAGTTCTTC.

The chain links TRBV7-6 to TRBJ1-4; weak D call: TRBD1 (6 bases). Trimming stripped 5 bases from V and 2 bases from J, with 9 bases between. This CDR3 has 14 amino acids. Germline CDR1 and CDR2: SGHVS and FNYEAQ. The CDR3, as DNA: TGTGCCAGCAGCATAAGGGGGACTAATGAAAAACTGTTTTTT. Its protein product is CASSIRGTNEKLFF.

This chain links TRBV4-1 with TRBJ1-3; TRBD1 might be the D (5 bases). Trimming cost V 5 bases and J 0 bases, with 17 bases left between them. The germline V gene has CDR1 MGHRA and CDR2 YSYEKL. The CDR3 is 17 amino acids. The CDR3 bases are TGCGCCAGCAGCTTCCGTTGGGACGCAGACTCTGGAAACACCATATATTTT. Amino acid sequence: CASSFRWDADSGNTIYF.

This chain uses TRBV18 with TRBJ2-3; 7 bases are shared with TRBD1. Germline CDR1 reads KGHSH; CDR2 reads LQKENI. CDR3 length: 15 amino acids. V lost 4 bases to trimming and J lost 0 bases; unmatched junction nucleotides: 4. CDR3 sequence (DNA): TGTGCCAGCTCACGGGACAGTTCTAGCACAGATACGCAGTATTTT. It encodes CASSRDSSSTDTQYF.